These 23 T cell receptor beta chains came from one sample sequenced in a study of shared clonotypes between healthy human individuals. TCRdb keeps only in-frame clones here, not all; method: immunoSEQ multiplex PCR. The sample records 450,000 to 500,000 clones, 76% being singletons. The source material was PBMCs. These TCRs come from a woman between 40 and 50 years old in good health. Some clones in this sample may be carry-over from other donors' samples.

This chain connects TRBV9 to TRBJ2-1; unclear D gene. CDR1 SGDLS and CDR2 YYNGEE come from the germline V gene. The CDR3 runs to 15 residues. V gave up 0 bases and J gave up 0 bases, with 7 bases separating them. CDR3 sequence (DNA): TGTGCCAGCAGCGTAGCAACCAGCTCCTACAATGAGCAGTTCTTC. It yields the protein CASSVATSSYNEQFF.

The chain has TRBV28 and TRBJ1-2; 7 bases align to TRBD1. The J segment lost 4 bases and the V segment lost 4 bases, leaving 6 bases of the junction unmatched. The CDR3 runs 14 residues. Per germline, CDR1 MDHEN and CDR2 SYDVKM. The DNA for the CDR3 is TGTGCCAGCAGTTCAACAGGGGCGCGCTATGGCTACACCTTC. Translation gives CASSSTGARYGYTF.

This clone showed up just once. CDR3 sequence (DNA): TGCGCCAGCAGCCAAGTGGGCAGGTCTGGGTACAATGAGCAGTTCTTC. As protein: CASSQVGRSGYNEQFF. This chain joins TRBV4-3 and TRBJ2-1; no reliable D call. V lost 1 base and J 4 bases, leaving 14 bases between the germline ends. The CDR3 consists of 16 residues. The germline V gene has CDR1 LGHNA and CDR2 YSLEER.

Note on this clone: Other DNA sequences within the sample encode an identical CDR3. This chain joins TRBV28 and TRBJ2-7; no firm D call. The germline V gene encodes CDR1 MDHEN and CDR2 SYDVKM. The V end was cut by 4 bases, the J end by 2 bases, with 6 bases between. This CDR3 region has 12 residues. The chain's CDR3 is CASSSATYEQYF. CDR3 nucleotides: TGTGCCAGCAGTTCCGCGACCTACGAGCAGTACTTC.

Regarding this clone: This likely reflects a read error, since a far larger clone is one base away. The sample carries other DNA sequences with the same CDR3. The CDR3, as DNA: TGTGCTAGCAGTGAATATGGGCAGAACCAAGAGACCCAGTACTTC. Its protein is CASSEYGQNQETQYF. This chain uses TRBV2 with TRBJ2-5; D is unclear. This CDR3 is built from 15 residues. CDR1 and CDR2 (germline): SNHLY, FYNNEI. The full variable domain, completed using reference TRBV2 and TRBJ2-5, is EPEVTQTPSHQVTQMGQEVILRCVPISNHLYFYWYRQILGQKVEFLVSFYNNEISEKSEIFDDQFSVERPDGSNFTLKIRSTKLEDSAMYFCASSEYGQNQETQYFGPGTRLLVL.

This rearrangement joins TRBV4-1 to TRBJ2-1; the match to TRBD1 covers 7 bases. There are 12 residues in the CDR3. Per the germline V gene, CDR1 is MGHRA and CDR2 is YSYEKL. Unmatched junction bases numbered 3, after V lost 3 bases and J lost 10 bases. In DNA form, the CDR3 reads TGCGCCAGCAGCCAGCGCAGGGGGGAGCAGTTCTTC. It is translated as CASSQRRGEQFF.

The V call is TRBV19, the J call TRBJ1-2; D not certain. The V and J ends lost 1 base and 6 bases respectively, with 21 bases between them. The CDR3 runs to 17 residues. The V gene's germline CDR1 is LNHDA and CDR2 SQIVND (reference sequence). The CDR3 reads CASSIGGGVAGRNGYTF. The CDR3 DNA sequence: TGTGCCAGTAGTATAGGGGGAGGAGTTGCGGGTCGGAATGGCTACACCTTC.

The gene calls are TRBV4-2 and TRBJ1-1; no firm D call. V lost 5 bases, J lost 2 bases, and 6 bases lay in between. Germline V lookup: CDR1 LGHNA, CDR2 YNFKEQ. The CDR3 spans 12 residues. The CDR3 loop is CASSLDNTEAFF. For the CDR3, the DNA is TGTGCCAGCAGCTTGGACAACACTGAAGCTTTCTTT.

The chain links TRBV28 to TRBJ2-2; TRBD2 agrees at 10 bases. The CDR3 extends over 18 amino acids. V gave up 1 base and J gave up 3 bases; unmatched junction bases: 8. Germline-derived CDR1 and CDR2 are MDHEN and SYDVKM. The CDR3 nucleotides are TGTGCCAGCAGTTTATTTCCTAGCGGGAGAGGGGACACCGGGGAGCTGTTTTTT. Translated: CASSLFPSGRGDTGELFF.

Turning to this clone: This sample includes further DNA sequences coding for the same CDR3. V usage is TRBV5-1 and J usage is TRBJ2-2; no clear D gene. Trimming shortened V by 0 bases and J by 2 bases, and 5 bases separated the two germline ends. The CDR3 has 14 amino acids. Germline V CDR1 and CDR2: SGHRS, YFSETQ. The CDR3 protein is CASSLGSNTGELFF. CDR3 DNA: TGCGCCAGCAGCTTGGGGTCAAACACCGGGGAGCTGTTTTTT.

The CDR3 spells CASSLTASGTSRNEQFF. CDR3 bases: TGCGCCAGCAGCCTCACCGCATCCGGGACTAGCAGGAATGAGCAGTTCTTC. The rearrangement uses TRBV5-1 and TRBJ2-1; TRBD2 matches 9 bases. V lost 4 bases to trimming and J lost 7 bases; unmatched junction nucleotides: 15. This CDR3 is 17 amino acids long. Germline V gene sequence: CDR1 SGHRS, CDR2 YFSETQ.

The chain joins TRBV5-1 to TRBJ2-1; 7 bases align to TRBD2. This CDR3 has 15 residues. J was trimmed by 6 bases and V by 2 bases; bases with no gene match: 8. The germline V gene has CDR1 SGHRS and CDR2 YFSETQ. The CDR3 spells CASSFSGPSTNEQFF. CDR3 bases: TGCGCCAGCAGCTTTAGCGGGCCCTCGACCAATGAGCAGTTCTTC.

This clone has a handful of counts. CDR3 sequence (DNA): TGTGCCAGCAGCAAGACCCCCGGGAACACCGGGGAGCTGTTTTTT. Residues: CASSKTPGNTGELFF. The genes are TRBV7-2 and TRBJ2-2; D uncertain. Per germline, CDR1 SGHTA and CDR2 FQGNSA. Trimming stripped 5 bases from V and 1 base from J, with 11 bases between. CDR3 length: 15 amino acids.

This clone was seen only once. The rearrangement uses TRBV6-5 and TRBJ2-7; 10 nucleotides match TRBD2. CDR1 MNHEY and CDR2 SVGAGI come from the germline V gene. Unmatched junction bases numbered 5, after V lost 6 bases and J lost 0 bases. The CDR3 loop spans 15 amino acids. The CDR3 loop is CASSQLAGSSYEQYF. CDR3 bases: TGTGCCAGCAGCCAACTAGCGGGGAGCTCCTACGAGCAGTACTTC.

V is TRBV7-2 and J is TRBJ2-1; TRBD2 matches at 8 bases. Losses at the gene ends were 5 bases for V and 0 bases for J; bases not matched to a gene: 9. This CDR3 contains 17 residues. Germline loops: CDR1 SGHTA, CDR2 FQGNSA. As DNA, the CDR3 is TGTGCCAGCAGCACCCGAGGTAGCGGGGTCTCCTACAATGAGCAGTTCTTC. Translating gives CASSTRGSGVSYNEQFF. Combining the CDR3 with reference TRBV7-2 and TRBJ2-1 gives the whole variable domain GAGVSQSPSNKVTEKGKDVELRCDPISGHTALYWYRQSLGQGLEFLIYFQGNSAPDKSGLPSDRFSAERTGGSVSTLTIQRTQQEDSAVYLCASSTRGSGVSYNEQFFGPGTRLTVL.

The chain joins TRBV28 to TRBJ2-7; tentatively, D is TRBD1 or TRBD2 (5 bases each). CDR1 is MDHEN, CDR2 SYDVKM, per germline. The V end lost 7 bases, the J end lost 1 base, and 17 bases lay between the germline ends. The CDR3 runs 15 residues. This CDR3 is CASNEALGASYEQYF. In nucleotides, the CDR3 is TGTGCCAGCAACGAGGCCCTCGGGGCATCCTACGAGCAGTACTTC.

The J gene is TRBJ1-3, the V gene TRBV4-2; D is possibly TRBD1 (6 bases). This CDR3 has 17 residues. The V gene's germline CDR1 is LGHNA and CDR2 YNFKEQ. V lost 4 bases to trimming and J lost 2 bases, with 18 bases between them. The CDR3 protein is CASSLREEQGAGNTIYF. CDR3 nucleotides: TGTGCCAGCAGCCTAAGGGAAGAACAGGGAGCTGGAAACACCATATATTTT.

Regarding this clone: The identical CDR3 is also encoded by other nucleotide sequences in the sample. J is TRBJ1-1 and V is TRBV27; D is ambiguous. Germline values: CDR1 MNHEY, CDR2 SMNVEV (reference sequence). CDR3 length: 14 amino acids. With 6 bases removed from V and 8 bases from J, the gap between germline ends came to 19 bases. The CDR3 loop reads CASSPIPRAVEAFF. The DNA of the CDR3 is TGTGCCAGCAGCCCCATCCCGAGGGCCGTAGAAGCTTTCTTT.

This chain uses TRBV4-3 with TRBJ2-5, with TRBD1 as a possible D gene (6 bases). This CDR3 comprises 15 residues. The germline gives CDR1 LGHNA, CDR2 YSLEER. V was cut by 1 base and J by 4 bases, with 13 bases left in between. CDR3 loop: CASSQGQGRVETQYF. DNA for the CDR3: TGCGCCAGCAGCCAAGGTCAGGGGAGAGTAGAGACCCAGTACTTC.

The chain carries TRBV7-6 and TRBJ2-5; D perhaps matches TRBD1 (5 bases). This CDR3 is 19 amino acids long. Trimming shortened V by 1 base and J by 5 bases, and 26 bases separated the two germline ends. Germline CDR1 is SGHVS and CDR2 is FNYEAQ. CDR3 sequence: CASSLVQAPGQLGRETQYF. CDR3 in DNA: TGTGCCAGCAGCTTAGTACAGGCCCCCGGACAACTCGGACGGGAGACCCAGTACTTC.

The CDR3: CASSRALGTANTGELFF. CDR3 coding DNA: TGCGCCAGCAGCCGAGCTCTCGGGACAGCTAACACCGGGGAGCTGTTTTTT. The chain joins TRBV5-1 to TRBJ2-2; 7 bases align to TRBD1. After removal of 4 bases from V and 2 bases from J, the junction contained 11 bases not matched to a gene. Germline CDR1 SGHRS, CDR2 YFSETQ. The CDR3 totals 17 residues.

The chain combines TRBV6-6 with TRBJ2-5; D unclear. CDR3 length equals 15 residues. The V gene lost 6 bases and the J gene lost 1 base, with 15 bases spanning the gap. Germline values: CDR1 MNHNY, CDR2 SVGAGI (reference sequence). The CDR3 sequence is CASRNPGSGQETQYF. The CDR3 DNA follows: TGTGCCAGCAGAAACCCCGGGTCGGGCCAAGAGACCCAGTACTTC.

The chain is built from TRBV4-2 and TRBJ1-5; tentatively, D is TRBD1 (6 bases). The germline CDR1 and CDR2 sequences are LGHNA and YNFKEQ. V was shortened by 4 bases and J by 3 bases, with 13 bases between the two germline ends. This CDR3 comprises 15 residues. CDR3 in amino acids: CASSRDGQNNQPQHF. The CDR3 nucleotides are TGTGCCAGCAGCCGAGACGGACAGAACAATCAGCCCCAGCATTTT.